These T cell receptor beta chains were read from a single sample in a study of early T cells in non-severe SARS-CoV-2 infection. TCRdb fed the 5' RACE reads into MiXCR, producing one record per CDR3 protein. The sample consists of about 22,000 distinct CDR3 sequences, 4% of them appearing once. The sequencing sample was made of whole blood. These receptors all come from an adult who was a healthcare worker with PCR-confirmed SARS-CoV-2 infection or an uninfected control (not recorded which). The CDR3 runs from the conserved cysteine through the conserved F or W.

V,J,CDR3
TRBV12-3/TRBV12-4,TRBJ1-3,CASREGSGIPGNTIYF
TRBV5-1,TRBJ2-1,CASSLAGGAGSEQFF
TRBV4-2,TRBJ2-3,CASSQDLVATSTDTQYF
TRBV7-7,TRBJ2-5,CASSLVAGSTQETQYF
TRBV20-1,TRBJ1-1,CSASGVGGHTEAFF
TRBV3-1,TRBJ1-1,CASSPRDRDGTEAFF
TRBV20-1,TRBJ2-1,CSARVGNNEQFF
TRBV15,TRBJ2-1,CATSRLVAGAYNEQFF
TRBV18,TRBJ1-3,CASSTTPTGGNTIYF
TRBV20-1,TRBJ2-5,CSAPVGGIQETQYF
TRBV11-3,TRBJ2-1,CASSLAGSQPYNEQFF
TRBV6-1,TRBJ1-1,CASALGLDTEAFF
TRBV11-2,TRBJ2-5,CASSSGTSGTQETQYF
TRBV7-2,TRBJ2-1,CASSLGTLEQFF
TRBV7-2,TRBJ1-2,CASSSTYGYTF
TRBV27,TRBJ1-6,CASSRPPSGTYNSPLHF
TRBV7-9,TRBJ1-2,CASSPQGPYGYTF
TRBV27,TRBJ1-2,CASRSGWGGYTF
TRBV10-3,TRBJ1-1,CAISESKGVVGTEAFF
TRBV12-5,TRBJ1-6,CASGSLSGYPPLHF
TRBV11-2,TRBJ2-7,CASSGTSGTYEQYF
TRBV11-3,TRBJ2-1,CASSFQGGEQFF
TRBV6-6,TRBJ2-5,CASSSSLILGETQYF
TRBV5-5,TRBJ1-1,CASSFSSSGFGAEAFF
TRBV5-4,TRBJ2-2,CASSSPDRANTGELFF
TRBV4-2,TRBJ2-7,CASSQVGRAGAPIYEQYF
TRBV14,TRBJ2-5,CASSPVSGGPRETQYF
TRBV10-3,TRBJ2-1,CAIRGGGGLNEQFF
TRBV20-1,TRBJ2-5,CSAIPRLRGGGTETQYF